These 28 T cell receptor beta chains share one sample of origin, sequenced in a study of T cells in Graves' hyperthyroidism and ophthalmopathy. Using RNA transcripts as the source, TCR beta CDR3 regions were amplified. A set of HTBI primers served as the primers for a first-round RT-PCR of the TCR CDR3. Using its own MiXCR run on the multiplex PCR reads, TCRdb lists one record per CDR3 protein. Here the sample spans about 290,000 distinct CDR3 sequences, roughly 13% being singletons. Sequenced: blood. These receptors were taken from a woman between 40 and 55 years old with Graves' hyperthyroidism.

The chain couples TRBV2 to TRBJ2-6; D is uncertain. This CDR3 spans 16 amino acids. Germline V gene lookup returns CDR1 SNHLY and CDR2 FYNNEI. V lost 1 base to trimming and J lost 0 bases, with 7 bases between them. The DNA of the CDR3 is TGTGCCAGCAGTGAAGAAGCCCGCTCTGGGGCCAACGTCCTGACTTTC. Translating gives CASSEEARSGANVLTF.

There are many counts of this clonotype. The chain links TRBV28 to TRBJ2-3; D is perhaps TRBD2 (5 bases). Germline assignment: CDR1 MDHEN and CDR2 SYDVKM. The CDR3 is made up of 12 amino acids. Trimming shortened V by 8 bases and J by 4 bases, and 10 bases separated the two germline ends. The CDR3 region has the DNA TGTGCCAGCTGGAGGAGATCAGATACGCAGTATTTT. The encoded protein is CASWRRSDTQYF.

As concerns this clonotype: One end of the junction does not line up with germline, which may come from a read error. V is TRBV19 and J is TRBJ1-1; D is unclear. CDR1 and CDR2 (germline): LNHDA, SQIVND (reference sequence). The CDR3 has 13 amino acids. CDR3 in amino acids: CASSVDWGTEAFF. CDR3 coding DNA: TGTGCCAGTAGTGTAGATTGGGGCACTGAAGCTTTCTTT.

This rearrangement joins TRBV7-9 to TRBJ1-2; D gene unclear. The CDR3 consists of 12 residues. Germline CDR1 and CDR2: SEHNR and FQNEAQ (reference sequence). V lost 1 base and J lost 3, with 3 bases in between. The CDR3 DNA reads TGTGCCAGCAGCTTAGATCACTATGGCTACACCTTC. Translation: CASSLDHYGYTF.

Many counts were recorded for this clonotype. The chain carries TRBV5-6 and TRBJ1-1; D is possibly TRBD1 (6 bases). Germline CDR1 and CDR2: SGHDT and YYEEEE. Deletions cut 3 bases from V and 0 bases from J, with 9 bases between. The CDR3 sequence is 14 residues long. CDR3 in DNA: TGTGCCAGCAGCTGGGGACACATGAACACTGAAGCTTTCTTT. Encoded protein: CASSWGHMNTEAFF.

This sequence joins TRBV20-1 and TRBJ1-1; TRBD1 matches 8 bases. The CDR3 is 12 amino acids. V lost 5 bases, J lost 6 bases, and 5 bases stayed unmatched. Germline lookup yields CDR1 DFQATT and CDR2 SNEGSKA (reference sequence). This chain's CDR3 is CSAPDREAEAFF. CDR3 nucleotides: TGCAGTGCTCCGGACAGGGAAGCTGAAGCTTTCTTT.

This clonotype was observed at least ten times. This chain uses TRBV11-2 with TRBJ2-7; the D is unclear. The CDR3 extends over 11 amino acids. Trimming shortened V by 5 bases and J by 4 bases, and 6 bases separated the two germline ends. Germline loops: CDR1 SGHAT, CDR2 FQNNGV. In nucleotides, the CDR3 is TGTGCCAGCAGCCGCCGGTACGAGCAGTACTTC. Residues: CASSRRYEQYF.

About this clonotype: A junction end diverges from the germline sequence, so it may reflect a read error. This rearrangement joins TRBV15 to TRBJ1-1; no definite D call. This CDR3 is 16 amino acids long. Germline V gives CDR1 LNHNV, CDR2 YYDKDF (reference sequence). The CDR3 here is CVTSRDYANRGTEAFF. Written as DNA, the CDR3 is TGTGTCACCAGCAGAGATTATGCTAATCGGGGCACTGAAGCTTTCTTT.

This clonotype came up many times. Written as DNA, the CDR3 is TGTGCCAGCAGTTACGGGGGAAGGCGGCATGGCTACACCTTC. It encodes CASSYGGRRHGYTF. The chain recombines TRBV6-5 with TRBJ1-2, with a weak D call TRBD1 (5 bases). The CDR3 contains 14 residues. Germline loops: CDR1 MNHEY, CDR2 SVGAGI. With 2 bases removed from V and 6 bases from J, the gap between germline ends came to 13 bases.

This clonotype appeared a single time. This chain links TRBV30 with TRBJ1-1; D remains ambiguous. Trimming stripped 2 bases from V and 0 bases from J, with 7 bases between. This CDR3 region has 13 residues. CDR1 is GTSNPN and CDR2 is SVGIG in the germline V gene (reference sequence). CDR3 in amino acids: CAWSRTLNTEAFF. CDR3 DNA sequence: TGTGCCTGGAGTAGGACTTTGAACACTGAAGCTTTCTTT.

This clonotype was observed many times. The chain has TRBV28 and TRBJ2-1; perhaps TRBD1 as D (5 bases). Trimming removed 4 bases from V and 12 bases from J, with 13 bases in between. Germline-derived CDR1 and CDR2 are MDHEN and SYDVKM. This CDR3 region has 12 residues. Written as DNA, the CDR3 is TGTGCCAGCAGTTCACAGGTCAGGTTGCAGTTCTTC. Residues: CASSSQVRLQFF.

The V gene is TRBV30, the J gene TRBJ2-4, with D possibly matching TRBD1 (7 bases). Germline lookup yields CDR1 GTSNPN and CDR2 SVGIG (reference sequence). The CDR3 has 16 amino acids. The V end lost 3 bases, the J end lost 1 base, and 16 bases lay between the germline ends. The chain's CDR3 is CAWSLRQGLAKNIQYF. CDR3 bases: TGTGCCTGGAGCTTAAGACAGGGACTGGCCAAAAACATTCAGTACTTC.

There are many counts of this clonotype. The CDR3 DNA reads as TGCAGTGGGACAGGGGGGCTACTCGAGCAGTACTTC. Residues: CSGTGGLLEQYF. The chain couples TRBV20-1 to TRBJ2-7, with TRBD1 identical over 10 bases. The length of the CDR3 is 12 residues. With 7 bases clipped from V and 6 bases from J, the junction kept 6 bases outside the gene matches. In germline, CDR1 is DFQATT, CDR2 SNEGSKA (reference sequence).

This clonotype was recorded many times. The gene calls are TRBV2 and TRBJ2-1; 9 positions match TRBD2. Per the germline V gene, CDR1 is SNHLY and CDR2 is FYNNEI. The CDR3 has 15 residues. Trimming took 4 bases from V and 10 from J; bases not matched to a gene: 11. Here the CDR3 DNA reads TGTGCCAGCAGTGGTTTAGCGGGGGCCCAAAAAGAGCAGTTCTTC. It yields the protein CASSGLAGAQKEQFF.

This clonotype was seen many times. The rearrangement joins TRBV28 to TRBJ2-3; 10 bases align to TRBD2. The CDR3 spans 17 residues. V shed 6 bases, J shed 2 bases, and the junction held 11 bases outside the gene matches. CDR1 and CDR2 (germline): MDHEN, SYDVKM. The CDR3 spells CASRPPGLADTTDTQYF. CDR3 coding DNA: TGTGCCAGCAGGCCCCCCGGACTAGCGGACACCACAGATACGCAGTATTTT. The full variable domain, with the rest looked up from reference TRBV28 and TRBJ2-3, is DVKVTQSSRYLVKRTGEKVFLECVQDMDHENMFWYRQDPGLGLRLIYFSYDVKMKEKGDIPEGYSVSREKKERFSLILESASTNQTSMYLCASRPPGLADTTDTQYFGPGTRLTVL.

The V call is TRBV7-2, the J call TRBJ2-5; 7 bases map to TRBD2. The V and J ends lost 5 bases and 5 bases, in that order; junction bases with no gene match: 11. Germline CDR1 and CDR2: SGHTA and FQGNSA. The CDR3 extends over 15 amino acids. CDR3 nucleotide sequence: TGTGCCAGCAGCCCACGGCGCAGGGAGGGGGAGACCCAGTACTTC. Its translation is CASSPRRREGETQYF.

This clonotype was picked up many times. V gene TRBV24-1 combines with J gene TRBJ1-5; D is possibly TRBD1 (6 bases). V was pared by 5 bases and J by 0 bases, with 10 bases between. Germline loops: CDR1 KGHDR, CDR2 SFDVKD. This CDR3 contains 15 residues. This CDR3 reads CATSGNRVSNQPQHF. The DNA for the CDR3 is TGTGCCACCAGTGGTAACAGGGTTAGCAATCAGCCCCAGCATTTT.

There are many counts of this clonotype. The genes are TRBV7-2 and TRBJ2-5, with 15 bases matching TRBD2. This CDR3 has 21 amino acids. Per the germline V gene, CDR1 is SGHTA and CDR2 is FQGNSA. V was clipped by 5 bases and J by 5 bases; unmatched bases: 21. The CDR3, as DNA: TGTGCCAGCAGCGTTGGGGGCTACGGGACTAGCGGGAGGCTAAGGGGGGAGACCCAGTACTTC. As protein: CASSVGGYGTSGRLRGETQYF.

About this clonotype: A read error is possible here, since a much larger clone lies one base away. This chain connects TRBV28 to TRBJ1-3; D unclear. The V and J ends lost 1 base and 2 bases respectively, with 12 bases between them. Germline lookup yields CDR1 MDHEN and CDR2 SYDVKM. This CDR3 comprises 16 residues. The CDR3 DNA follows: TGTGCCAGCAGTTTATTTGGGGTAAGAGCTGGAAACACCATATATTTT. Translated: CASSLFGVRAGNTIYF.

This clonotype has just a few counts. The chain combines TRBV24-1 with TRBJ1-4; weak D call: TRBD1 (5 bases). Per germline, CDR1 KGHDR and CDR2 SFDVKD. This CDR3 comprises 13 residues. V dropped 4 bases and J dropped 5 bases, with 7 bases sitting between them. CDR3 sequence reads: CATSERGNEKLFF. The CDR3 nucleotides are TGTGCCACCAGTGAAAGGGGAAATGAAAAACTGTTTTTT.

This clonotype came up a few times. The V call is TRBV7-9, the J call TRBJ2-4; D remains unclear. This CDR3 region has 15 residues. Germline lookup yields CDR1 SEHNR and CDR2 FQNEAQ (reference sequence). Deletions cut 6 bases from V and 1 base from J, with 13 bases between. The CDR3 DNA reads as TGTGCCAGCAGGCCTGCCGTGGGGGCCAAAAACATTCAGTACTTC. Amino acids: CASRPAVGAKNIQYF.

Here the CDR3 reads CASSSRQAYSGANVLTF. CDR3 DNA: TGTGCCAGCAGCTCACGACAGGCATACTCTGGGGCCAACGTCCTGACTTTC. The chain couples TRBV5-6 to TRBJ2-6; possibly TRBD1 for D (6 bases). Trimming shortened V by 3 bases and J by 0 bases, and 13 bases separated the two germline ends. Germline CDR1 is SGHDT and CDR2 is YYEEEE. This CDR3 contains 17 residues.

This clonotype appeared a few times. The V gene is TRBV19, the J gene TRBJ1-5, with TRBD1 as a possible D gene (5 bases). V lost 4 bases and J lost 2, with 9 bases in between. This CDR3 spans 14 amino acids. Germline-derived CDR1 and CDR2 are LNHDA and SQIVND (reference sequence). The CDR3 loop is CASSTGGGNQPQHF. In DNA, the CDR3 is TGTGCCAGTAGTACCGGGGGTGGCAATCAGCCCCAGCATTTT.

This chain links TRBV2 with TRBJ2-5, with no clear D. V lost 7 bases, J lost 3 bases, and 6 bases lay in between. CDR1 SNHLY and CDR2 FYNNEI come from the germline V gene. This CDR3 region has 11 residues. CDR3 DNA: TGTGCCAGCACCAAGGAAGAGACCCAGTACTTC. Translating gives CASTKEETQYF.

The sample holds many counts of this clonotype. This chain connects TRBV27 to TRBJ2-7; TRBD2 agrees at 8 bases. Trimming at V came to 3 bases and at J to 3 bases, leaving 4 bases not matched to a gene. The CDR3 covers 14 residues. Germline CDR1 reads MNHEY; CDR2 reads SMNVEV (reference sequence). The CDR3 DNA sequence: TGTGCCAGCAGTTTCGGGGGGGGGGACTACGAGCAGTACTTC. The encoded protein is CASSFGGGDYEQYF.

This clonotype was picked up many times. The rearrangement links TRBV20-1 to TRBJ2-1; possibly TRBD2 for D (6 bases). V lost 6 bases and J lost 0, with 12 bases in between. This CDR3 region has 14 residues. The V gene's germline CDR1 is DFQATT and CDR2 SNEGSKA (reference sequence). CDR3 DNA sequence: TGCAGTGCCGGGGGAGTGATCTCCTACAATGAGCAGTTCTTC. It is translated as CSAGGVISYNEQFF.

The rearrangement uses TRBV4-1 and TRBJ2-1; 10 bases are a match to TRBD2. V shed 0 bases and J 5 bases; nucleotides not matched to a gene: 10. The germline CDR1 and CDR2 sequences are MGHRA and YSYEKL. The CDR3 has 18 residues. CDR3 in amino acids: CASSQEIRRAGGNNEQFF. As DNA, the CDR3 is TGCGCCAGCAGCCAAGAAATCCGGAGAGCGGGAGGGAACAATGAGCAGTTCTTC.

This rearrangement joins TRBV6-4 to TRBJ1-2; D is unresolved. V lost 6 bases and J lost 6, with 8 bases in between. The CDR3 extends over 11 amino acids. Germline V lookup: CDR1 MRHNA, CDR2 SNTAGT. In nucleotides, the CDR3 is TGTGCCAGCAGAGGGATTGATGGCTACACCTTC. This translates into CASRGIDGYTF.